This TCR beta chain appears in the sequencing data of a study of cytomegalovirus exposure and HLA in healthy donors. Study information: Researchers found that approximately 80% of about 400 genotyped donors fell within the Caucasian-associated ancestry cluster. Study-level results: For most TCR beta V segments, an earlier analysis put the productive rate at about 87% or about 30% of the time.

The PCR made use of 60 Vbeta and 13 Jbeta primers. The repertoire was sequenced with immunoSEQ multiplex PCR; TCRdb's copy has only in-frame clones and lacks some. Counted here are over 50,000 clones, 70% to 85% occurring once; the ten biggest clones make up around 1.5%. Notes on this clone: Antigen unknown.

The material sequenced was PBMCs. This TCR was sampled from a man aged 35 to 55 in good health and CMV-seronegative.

The CDR3: CASSTNRESYEQYF. DNA of the CDR3: TGTGCCAGTAGTACCAACAGGGAATCCTACGAGCAGTACTTC. The chain joins TRBV19 to TRBJ2-7, with TRBD1 as a possible D gene (6 bases). The germline V gene has CDR1 LNHDA and CDR2 SQIVND (reference sequence). There are 14 residues in the CDR3. The V end was cut by 4 bases, the J end by 1 base, with 11 bases between.